Sequencing of this T cell receptor (beta chain) was carried out in a study of regulatory T cells in long-lasting Graves disease. This clonotype was seen a few times. Relying on iRepertoire HTBI primers and Arm-PCR of CDR3 regions, the team built TCR beta libraries. MiXCR was run by TCRdb on the multiplex PCR reads, yielding one entry per CDR3 protein. The sample yields more than 400,000 distinct CDR3 sequences, around 15% seen once. Per germline, CDR1 MNHNS and CDR2 SASEGT. This CDR3 contains 11 residues. Trimming took off 7 bases at V and 6 bases at J, with 10 bases between the two ends. Time point meaning: newly diagnosed GD, antithyroid drugs for less than 3 months. PBMC-derived RNA was used for the TCR library. The sample was also linked to a second study, of T cells in Graves' hyperthyroidism and ophthalmopathy. In that study: Among the patients, aged 18 to 65, hyperthyroidism was newly diagnosed and had lasted under 2 months. In the first-round RT-PCR of the TCR CDR3, the HTBI primer set was used.

Sequencing used peripheral blood mononuclear cells (PBMCs), obtained at new diagnosis, from a patient treated with antithyroid drugs. This TCR derives from a man aged 35 to 55 with Graves disease. This chain links TRBV6-1 with TRBJ2-7; D is unresolved. The CDR3 reads CASNPVGEQYF. The CDR3 nucleotides read TGTGCCAGCAACCCAGTTGGCGAGCAGTACTTC.